These T cell receptor beta chains were read from a single sample in a study of CD8+CD57+ T cells in acquired aplastic anemia. MiXCR, run by TCRdb on the reads, gives a single entry per CDR3 protein. The sample yields under 250,000 distinct CDR3 sequences, 65% seen once. The source material was sorted CD4+, CD8+, or CD8+CD57+ T cells (not recorded which) from PBMCs. The receptor source for this set is a human donor with aplastic anemia. CDR3s include the opening cysteine and the closing phenylalanine or tryptophan. A D gene is named only where the DNA matches it firmly. Size tells how often a clone was seen (once, few, many) or the class of an expanded clone, and some rows leave it out.

>.|TRBV20-1|TRBJ2-3|TRBD2
TGCAGTGCTAGCGCAAGACTAGCGAGCACAGATACGCAGTATTTT
CSASARLASTDTQYF
>.|TRBV29-1|TRBJ2-7|TRBD1
TGCAGCGTCGACAGCGTTGAAGGACAGGGTAGCTACGAGCAGTACTTC
CSVDSVEGQGSYEQYF
>.|TRBV29-1|TRBJ2-7|TRBD2
TGCAGCGCTGGGACTAGCGGGAGCTCCTACGAGCAGTACTTC
CSAGTSGSSYEQYF
>.|TRBV25-1|TRBJ1-1|.
TGTGCCAGCAGTGAACGGACAGTGTATGAAGCTTTCTTT
CASSERTVYEAFF
>.|TRBV10-1|TRBJ2-5|TRBD2
TGCGCCAGCACTACGCGGGGAGGGGAGACCCAGTACTTC
CASTTRGGETQYF
>many|TRBV7-8|TRBJ2-3|TRBD2
TGTGCCAGCAACTCCGGGACGGGGAGGGCGGGAGATACGCAGTATTTT
CASNSGTGRAGDTQYF
>once|TRBV20-1|TRBJ1-1|.
TGCAGTGCTAGAAGCGGGGGACCGAACACTGAAGCTTTCTTT
CSARSGGPNTEAFF
>.|TRBV2|TRBJ2-5|.
TGTGCCAGCAGTGATCTACGACTAGTGGGTCAAGAGACCCAGTACTTC
CASSDLRLVGQETQYF
>once|TRBV24-1|TRBJ2-2|.
TGTGCCACCAGTGCAGGGGCGGGCGGGGAGCTGTTTTTT
CATSAGAGGELFF
>.|TRBV29-1|TRBJ2-5|.
TGCAGCGTCCGGACACCTGAATTAATCCAAGAGACCCAGTACTTC
CSVRTPELIQETQYF
>.|TRBV14|TRBJ2-7|TRBD2
TGTGCCAGCAGCCAGAGCGGGGCCTCCTACGAGCAGTACTTC
CASSQSGASYEQYF
>.|TRBV5-4|TRBJ1-4|.
TGTGCCAGCAGCTTCGGTCCTCTTGGCGTCGGGGAAAAACTGTTTTTT
CASSFGPLGVGEKLFF
>.|TRBV11-3|TRBJ2-2|TRBD1
TGTGCCAGCAGCGGACGACAGGGCGACACCGGGGAGCTGTTTTTT
CASSGRQGDTGELFF
>.|TRBV7-2|TRBJ2-7|TRBD1
TGTGCCAGCAAACGTAAGGGGGCGGCCTACGAGCAGTACTTC
CASKRKGAAYEQYF
>few|TRBV29-1|TRBJ1-2|.
TGCAGCGTTGATCGGGGGCGCGGCTATGGCTACACCTTC
CSVDRGRGYGYTF
>.|TRBV9|TRBJ2-7|TRBD1
TGTGCCAGCAGCTCCGACAGGGGCACTTACTTTACCTACGAGCAGTACTTC
CASSSDRGTYFTYEQYF
>.|TRBV25-1|TRBJ2-7|TRBD1
TGTGCCAGCAGTGACCGCCAGGGGGCTAGTGTTTCCTACGAGCAGTACTTC
CASSDRQGASVSYEQYF
>.|TRBV6-1|TRBJ2-5|TRBD2
TGTGCCAGCAGCGCGGGAGGACGAGAGACCCAGTACTTC
CASSAGGRETQYF
>.|TRBV10-1|TRBJ2-7|.
TGCGCCAGCAGTGGGGGACATTCCTACGAGCAGTACTTC
CASSGGHSYEQYF
>once|TRBV2|TRBJ1-6|TRBD1
TGTGCCAGCAGCCAGGACAGGGGGGAACCACCCCTCCACTTT
CASSQDRGEPPLHF
>.|TRBV2|TRBJ1-1|.
TGTGCCAGCAGTGAAGGGAGATCTGAAGCTTTCTTT
CASSEGRSEAFF
>many|TRBV14|TRBJ2-1|.
TGTGCCAGCAGCCCGCAGCTAAAGAGCTCCTACAATGAGCAGTTCTTC
CASSPQLKSSYNEQFF
>few|TRBV5-1|TRBJ1-6|.
TGCGCCAGCAGCTTGCGGGGAGGGGATTCACCCCTCCACTTT
CASSLRGGDSPLHF
>few|TRBV20-1|TRBJ1-5|TRBD1
TGCAGTGCACCCCTGGGGACAGGGACGACCTATAGCAATCAGCCCCAGCATTTT
CSAPLGTGTTYSNQPQHF
>many|TRBV4-1|TRBJ1-6|.
TGCGCCAGCAGCCAAGTAGAGCAGGGTTTTTTGGATTCACCCCTCCACTTT
CASSQVEQGFLDSPLHF
>.|TRBV9|TRBJ2-7|TRBD1
TGTGCCAGCAGCGTGTCCCGGGACAGGGGGAGGGGGCTCTACGAGCAGTACTTC
CASSVSRDRGRGLYEQYF
>.|TRBV3-1|TRBJ2-3|.
TGTGCCAGCAGCCAGGACAGCACAGATACGCAGTATTTT
CASSQDSTDTQYF
>.|TRBV7-2|TRBJ2-7|.
TGTGCCAGCAGCCAAGACTGGGCCTACGAGCAGTACTTC
CASSQDWAYEQYF
>few|TRBV5-8|TRBJ1-2|TRBD1
TGTGCCAGCAGCCCCCAGGCGGACAGGGGGTATGGCTACACCTTC
CASSPQADRGYGYTF
>.|TRBV9|TRBJ2-7|TRBD1
TGTGCCAGCAGCGTCCGGACAGGACCCTACGAGCAGTACTTC
CASSVRTGPYEQYF
>.|TRBV19|TRBJ1-1|.
TGTGCCACCTCGGGGGGGGGCACTGAAGCTTTCTTT
CATSGGGTEAFF
>many|TRBV15|TRBJ2-7|TRBD1
TGTGCCACCAGCCTGGACAGGGGTAGGAGCTCCTACGAGCAGTACTTC
CATSLDRGRSSYEQYF
>few|TRBV6-6|TRBJ2-5|.
TGTGCCAGCAGTACTCCAGGGGTTTCAGAGACCCAGTACTTC
CASSTPGVSETQYF
>.|TRBV20-1|TRBJ1-6|.
TGCAGTGCTACCTATAGGCAGGTCTATAATTCACCCCTCCACTTT
CSATYRQVYNSPLHF
>.|TRBV10-3|TRBJ2-3|TRBD2
TGTGCCATCAGGAGCGGGAGGGAAATAGATACGCAGTATTTT
CAIRSGREIDTQYF
>once|TRBV7-6|TRBJ2-7|TRBD2
TGTGCCAGCAGCTACGGGACTAGCGGCACCTACGAGCAGTACTTC
CASSYGTSGTYEQYF
>.|TRBV6-6|TRBJ1-6|.
TGTGCCAGCAGTAGGGAGGGGGTGAGTTCACCCCTCCACTTT
CASSREGVSSPLHF
>.|TRBV5-6|TRBJ2-7|.
TGTGCCAGCAGCTTGGACAGAACCTCCTACGAGCAGTACTTC
CASSLDRTSYEQYF
>.|TRBV24-1|TRBJ1-1|TRBD1
TGTGCCACCAGCAGGACAGGGGAGGTGGCTTTCTTT
CATSRTGEVAFF
>.|TRBV20-1|TRBJ1-5|.
TGCAGTGCCCCCCAGTGGGGTCGCGGCAATCAGCCCCAGCATTTT
CSAPQWGRGNQPQHF
>.|TRBV12-3/TRBV12-4|TRBJ1-3|.
TGTGCCAGCATTGCGGGGGGAACTGGAAACACCATATATTTT
CASIAGGTGNTIYF
>many|TRBV11-2|TRBJ1-2|.
TGTGCCAGCAGCCCTTCCCCGGATACCTATGGCTACACCTTC
CASSPSPDTYGYTF